These T cell receptor beta chains were read from a single sample in a study of blood T cell repertoires in COVID-19. Produced via immunoSEQ multiplex PCR; TCRdb's table is partial and in-frame only. Among some 330,000 clones listed, 86% were seen once. The source material was PBMCs or T cells enriched from blood (not recorded which). Every receptor here comes from a man aged 25-45 years who had recovered from COVID-19. Both conserved end residues are part of each CDR3. Each record gives: CDR3 protein, CDR3 DNA, J gene, D gene, V gene, clone size. The D gene is left open where the match is weak. Clone size is stated in some rows and not others, as once, few, many or a class when expanded.

CDR3 protein: CASRGQGREKLFF; CDR3 DNA: TGTGCCAGCAGAGGACAGGGGAGGGAAAAACTGTTTTTT; J gene: TRBJ1-4; D gene: TRBD1; V gene: TRBV27; clone size: once
CDR3 protein: CASSFETGFGKLFF; CDR3 DNA: TGTGCCAGCAGTTTTGAGACAGGGTTTGGAAAACTGTTTTTT; J gene: TRBJ1-4; D gene: TRBD1; V gene: TRBV28; clone size: NA
CDR3 protein: CASSIRNRGREKLFF; CDR3 DNA: TGTGCCAGTAGTATAAGAAACAGGGGGCGTGAAAAACTGTTTTTT; J gene: TRBJ1-4; D gene: TRBD1; V gene: TRBV19; clone size: NA
CDR3 protein: CATRGQSSYEQYF; CDR3 DNA: TGTGCCACTAGGGGCCAGAGCTCCTACGAGCAGTACTTC; J gene: TRBJ2-7; D gene: NA; V gene: TRBV12-3/TRBV12-4; clone size: NA
CDR3 protein: CATSDAAKPGELFF; CDR3 DNA: TGTGCCACCAGTGACGCCGCCAAGCCCGGGGAGCTGTTTTTT; J gene: TRBJ2-2; D gene: NA; V gene: TRBV24-1; clone size: NA
CDR3 protein: CASSTGWQPEAFF; CDR3 DNA: TGTGCCAGTAGTACAGGGTGGCAACCTGAAGCTTTCTTT; J gene: TRBJ1-1; D gene: NA; V gene: TRBV19; clone size: NA
CDR3 protein: CASSFSNTEAFF; CDR3 DNA: TGTGCCAGCAGCTTCTCGAACACTGAAGCTTTCTTT; J gene: TRBJ1-1; D gene: NA; V gene: TRBV7-9; clone size: NA
CDR3 protein: CASSSRQGMGQETQYF; CDR3 DNA: TGCGCCAGCAGCTCAAGACAGGGTATGGGCCAAGAGACCCAGTACTTC; J gene: TRBJ2-5; D gene: TRBD1; V gene: TRBV5-1; clone size: NA
CDR3 protein: CASSSQWRDGYTF; CDR3 DNA: TGTGCCAGCAGCTCCCAATGGAGGGATGGCTACACCTTC; J gene: TRBJ1-2; D gene: NA; V gene: TRBV7-8; clone size: NA
CDR3 protein: CASSPLDRGNQPQHF; CDR3 DNA: TGTGCCAGCAGTCCTTTGGACAGAGGCAATCAGCCCCAGCATTTT; J gene: TRBJ1-5; D gene: NA; V gene: TRBV28; clone size: few
CDR3 protein: CASSFSGRAGNEQFF; CDR3 DNA: TGTGCCAGCAGCTTTAGCGGGAGGGCCGGAAATGAGCAGTTCTTC; J gene: TRBJ2-1; D gene: TRBD2; V gene: TRBV7-9; clone size: NA
CDR3 protein: CASSPTGRVGNNSPLHF; CDR3 DNA: TGCGCCAGCAGCCCTACAGGGAGAGTGGGTAATAATTCACCCCTCCACTTT; J gene: TRBJ1-6; D gene: NA; V gene: TRBV5-1; clone size: NA
CDR3 protein: CASSYEFETQYF; CDR3 DNA: TGTGCCAGCAGTTACGAGTTCGAGACCCAGTACTTC; J gene: TRBJ2-5; D gene: NA; V gene: TRBV6-2/TRBV6-3; clone size: once
CDR3 protein: CASTEWAGGTYEQYF; CDR3 DNA: TGCGCCAGCACCGAATGGGCGGGAGGGACCTACGAGCAGTACTTC; J gene: TRBJ2-7; D gene: TRBD2; V gene: TRBV5-1; clone size: NA
CDR3 protein: CASSSFATTQNKNSPLHF; CDR3 DNA: TGTGCCAGCAGTTCCTTTGCGACGACACAGAATAAGAATTCACCCCTCCACTTT; J gene: TRBJ1-6; D gene: NA; V gene: TRBV27; clone size: NA
CDR3 protein: CASSPDRGIQETQYF; CDR3 DNA: TGTGCCAGCAGCCCGGACAGGGGGATCCAAGAGACCCAGTACTTC; J gene: TRBJ2-5; D gene: TRBD1; V gene: TRBV5-6; clone size: NA
CDR3 protein: CASSLLPTDTQYF; CDR3 DNA: TGTGCCAGCTCGTTACTTCCCACAGATACGCAGTATTTT; J gene: TRBJ2-3; D gene: NA; V gene: TRBV18; clone size: NA
CDR3 protein: CASSLVLGGLGTQYF; CDR3 DNA: TGTGCCAGCAGCTTAGTTTTAGGGGGCTTGGGGACCCAGTACTTC; J gene: TRBJ2-5; D gene: TRBD1; V gene: TRBV28; clone size: NA
CDR3 protein: CASSRWSEQFF; CDR3 DNA: TGTGCCAGTAGTAGGTGGAGTGAGCAGTTCTTC; J gene: TRBJ2-1; D gene: NA; V gene: TRBV19; clone size: NA
CDR3 protein: CASSGNRAPGETQYF; CDR3 DNA: TGCGCCAGCAGTGGAAACCGGGCCCCGGGGGAGACCCAGTACTTC; J gene: TRBJ2-5; D gene: NA; V gene: TRBV10-1; clone size: NA
CDR3 protein: CASSSGFTQFF; CDR3 DNA: TGTGCCAGCAGCTCAGGATTTACTCAGTTCTTC; J gene: TRBJ2-1; D gene: NA; V gene: TRBV5-4; clone size: NA
CDR3 protein: CASSPRGRNEQFF; CDR3 DNA: TGTGCCAGCAGTCCCAGGGGCCGCAATGAGCAGTTCTTC; J gene: TRBJ2-1; D gene: NA; V gene: TRBV12-3/TRBV12-4; clone size: NA
CDR3 protein: CASSEGGVGQETQYF; CDR3 DNA: TGTGCCAGCAGTGAAGGGGGGGTAGGCCAGGAGACCCAGTACTTC; J gene: TRBJ2-5; D gene: NA; V gene: TRBV2; clone size: NA
CDR3 protein: CASTSLGQETQYF; CDR3 DNA: TGCGCCAGCACCTCTCTCGGGCAAGAGACCCAGTACTTC; J gene: TRBJ2-5; D gene: NA; V gene: TRBV5-1; clone size: once
CDR3 protein: CASSPYLGTSGDSGELFF; CDR3 DNA: TGTGCCAGCAGTCCTTATCTGGGGACTAGCGGGGATTCCGGGGAGCTGTTTTTT; J gene: TRBJ2-2; D gene: TRBD2; V gene: TRBV6-6; clone size: once
CDR3 protein: CASSGWTLNTEAFF; CDR3 DNA: TGTGCCAGCAGTGGATGGACACTGAACACTGAAGCTTTCTTT; J gene: TRBJ1-1; D gene: NA; V gene: TRBV25-1; clone size: NA
CDR3 protein: CASSQDLGDTAFF; CDR3 DNA: TGCGCCAGCAGCCAAGATCTCGGGGACACGGCTTTCTTT; J gene: TRBJ1-1; D gene: NA; V gene: TRBV4-1; clone size: NA
CDR3 protein: CSVEDYLALYNEQFF; CDR3 DNA: TGCAGCGTTGAAGATTACCTAGCGTTATACAATGAGCAGTTCTTC; J gene: TRBJ2-1; D gene: NA; V gene: TRBV29-1; clone size: NA
CDR3 protein: CSVQKAGSTDTQYF; CDR3 DNA: TGCAGCGTTCAAAAAGCAGGCTCCACAGATACGCAGTATTTT; J gene: TRBJ2-3; D gene: NA; V gene: TRBV29-1; clone size: NA
CDR3 protein: CASSLQGSQETQYF; CDR3 DNA: TGTGCCAGCAGCTTACAGGGATCCCAAGAGACCCAGTACTTC; J gene: TRBJ2-5; D gene: NA; V gene: TRBV7-2; clone size: NA
CDR3 protein: CASSRGVSGNTIYF; CDR3 DNA: TGCGCCAGCAGTCGGGGGGTCTCTGGAAACACCATATATTTT; J gene: TRBJ1-3; D gene: NA; V gene: TRBV5-1; clone size: once
CDR3 protein: CSVEDDSNYGYTF; CDR3 DNA: TGCAGCGTTGAAGACGACAGTAACTATGGCTACACCTTC; J gene: TRBJ1-2; D gene: NA; V gene: TRBV29-1; clone size: NA
CDR3 protein: CASRLASTRVRTEAFF; CDR3 DNA: TGTGCCAGTAGACTAGCGTCTACGAGGGTGCGTACTGAAGCTTTCTTT; J gene: TRBJ1-1; D gene: NA; V gene: TRBV19; clone size: once
CDR3 protein: CASSSPAVQGNTEAFF; CDR3 DNA: TGTGCCAGCAGCTCGCCGGCGGTGCAGGGGAACACTGAAGCTTTCTTT; J gene: TRBJ1-1; D gene: NA; V gene: TRBV11-3; clone size: few
CDR3 protein: CSVEGAGVVYGYTF; CDR3 DNA: TGCAGCGTTGAAGGGGCAGGGGTCGTCTATGGCTACACCTTC; J gene: TRBJ1-2; D gene: NA; V gene: TRBV29-1; clone size: NA
CDR3 protein: CASSIGGQSTDTQYF; CDR3 DNA: TGTGCCAGTAGTATAGGGGGACAGTCCACAGATACGCAGTATTTT; J gene: TRBJ2-3; D gene: TRBD1; V gene: TRBV19; clone size: NA